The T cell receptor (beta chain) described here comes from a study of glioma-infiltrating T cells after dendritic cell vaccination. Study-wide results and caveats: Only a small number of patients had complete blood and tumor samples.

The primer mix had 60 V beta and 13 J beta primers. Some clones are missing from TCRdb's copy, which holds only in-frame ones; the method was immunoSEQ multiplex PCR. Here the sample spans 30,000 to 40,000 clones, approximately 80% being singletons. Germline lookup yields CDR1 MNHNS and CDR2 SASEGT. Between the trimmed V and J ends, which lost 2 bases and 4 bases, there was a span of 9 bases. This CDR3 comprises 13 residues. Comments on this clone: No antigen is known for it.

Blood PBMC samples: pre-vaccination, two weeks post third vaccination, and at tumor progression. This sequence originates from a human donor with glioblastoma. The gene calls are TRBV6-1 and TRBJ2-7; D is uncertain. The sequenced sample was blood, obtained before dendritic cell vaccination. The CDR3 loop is CASSEYGGYEQYF. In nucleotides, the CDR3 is TGTGCCAGCAGTGAATACGGCGGTTACGAGCAGTACTTC.